These 22 T cell receptor beta chains share one sample of origin, sequenced in a study of T-cell memory formation after mild COVID-19. TCRdb recomputed calls from the 5' RACE reads with MiXCR, one row per CDR3 protein. The sample consists of roughly 50,000 distinct CDR3 sequences, 10% to 15% of them appearing once. Sequencing was performed on PBMCs or a T cell subset sorted from them (not recorded which). The receptors were gathered from a man between 18 and 29 years old who had mild COVID-19 (a few samples of this study predate the infection). Cell type and time point are not known.

This clonotype has at least ten counts. The genes are TRBV6-2 or TRBV6-3 and TRBJ2-5; TRBD2 aligns across 7 bases. Germline V lookup: CDR1 MNHEY, CDR2 SVGEGT. The length of the CDR3 is 16 residues. The ends lost 4 bases at V and 1 base at J; junction bases unmatched: 9. Written as DNA, the CDR3 is TGTGCCAGCAGTTCCGGGGCGGGGGTCCCCCAAGAGACCCAGTACTTC. It yields the protein CASSSGAGVPQETQYF.

This clonotype was found many times. The V gene is TRBV7-9, the J gene TRBJ2-3; the match to TRBD2 covers 7 bases. Looked up from germline, CDR1 is SEHNR and CDR2 is FQNEAQ (reference sequence). V shed 5 bases, J shed 3 bases, and the junction held 11 bases outside the gene matches. The CDR3 runs 16 residues. The CDR3 loop reads CASSRQRSAGTDTQYF. The CDR3 region has the DNA TGTGCCAGCAGCCGGCAACGATCAGCGGGGACAGATACGCAGTATTTT.

This chain uses TRBV19 with TRBJ2-5; 10 nucleotides align to TRBD1. The CDR3 is 14 residues long. Germline assignment: CDR1 LNHDA and CDR2 SQIVND (reference sequence). With V trimmed by 3 bases and J by 6 bases, 4 bases remained unmatched. CDR3 region: CASSMTGGAKTQYF. Here the CDR3 DNA reads TGTGCCAGTAGTATGACAGGGGGCGCGAAGACCCAGTACTTC.

The table lists this clonotype with many counts. This chain connects TRBV7-2 to TRBJ2-2; D is uncertain. This CDR3 is built from 14 residues. The V and J ends lost 5 bases and 3 bases respectively, with 10 bases between them. CDR1 and CDR2 from the germline V gene are SGHTA and FQGNSA. The CDR3 region is CASSSNGYTGELFF. The CDR3 DNA is TGTGCCAGCAGCAGTAACGGTTACACCGGGGAGCTGTTTTTT.

DNA of the CDR3: TGTGCCAGCAGTTTCCATGGGTCAGACATTCAGTACTTC. Amino acids: CASSFHGSDIQYF. This chain connects TRBV6-5 to TRBJ2-4; D is uncertain. The germline gives CDR1 MNHEY, CDR2 SVGAGI. With 4 bases removed from V and 8 bases from J, the gap between germline ends came to 12 bases. The CDR3 covers 13 residues.

The sample holds a few counts of this clonotype. This rearrangement joins TRBV4-3 to TRBJ2-7; D is possibly TRBD1 or TRBD2 (5 bases each). The CDR3 runs 15 residues. CDR1 is LGHNA, CDR2 YSLEER, per germline. The V and J ends lost 8 bases and 4 bases respectively, with 21 bases between them. The CDR3 loop is CASAGRQGEGYEQYF. In DNA, the CDR3 is TGCGCCAGCGCTGGACGGCAGGGTGAGGGATACGAGCAGTACTTC.

This clonotype was counted between two and nine times. The genes are TRBV21-1 and TRBJ2-1; the DNA was not compared with TRBD1, the D call given in the table. TRBV21-1 is termed a pseudogene. CDR3 length: 14 amino acids. This chain's CDR3 is CASSKGELDNEQFF. In DNA form, the CDR3 reads TGTGCCAGCAGCAAGGGGGAGTTGGACAATGAGCAGTTCTTC.

This clonotype was detected a few times. The gene calls are TRBV7-2 and TRBJ2-4; 10 bases are shared with TRBD2. This CDR3 contains 15 residues. V lost 2 bases, J lost 8 bases, and 6 bases stayed unmatched. Per germline, CDR1 SGHTA and CDR2 FQGNSA. The CDR3: CASSLPSGGSYIQYF. The CDR3 DNA reads TGTGCCAGCAGCTTACCTAGCGGGGGTTCATACATTCAGTACTTC.

This chain uses TRBV11-2 with TRBJ1-3; D is perhaps TRBD1 (5 bases). V lost 1 base and J lost 1, with 14 bases in between. Germline V gives CDR1 SGHAT, CDR2 FQNNGV. This CDR3 region has 17 residues. CDR3 loop: CASSLAPSRESGNTIYF. For the CDR3, the DNA is TGTGCCAGCAGCTTAGCTCCTTCCAGGGAATCTGGAAACACCATATATTTT.

This clonotype has a count of ten or more. The J gene is TRBJ1-2, the V gene TRBV20-1; the D gene is possibly TRBD1 (6 bases). The germline V gene has CDR1 DFQATT and CDR2 SNEGSKA (reference sequence). V lost 5 bases and J lost 3, with 13 bases in between. This CDR3 has 13 amino acids. CDR3 sequence (DNA): TGCAGTGCTCCCCGGGAGGGGGACTATGGCTACACCTTC. Its translation: CSAPREGDYGYTF.

This clonotype was counted many times. The chain recombines TRBV7-2 with TRBJ2-7; D unclear. Germline CDR1 reads SGHTA; CDR2 reads FQGNSA. The V gene lost 3 bases and the J gene lost 0 bases, with 9 bases spanning the gap. The CDR3 consists of 14 residues. Here the CDR3 reads CASSFRVSSYEQYV. The CDR3 region has the DNA TGTGCCAGCAGCTTCCGCGTCAGCTCCTACGAGCAGTACGTC.

This clonotype was seen repeatedly, ten times or more. The rearrangement joins TRBV3-1 to TRBJ1-2, with unresolved D. V gave up 1 base and J gave up 4 bases, with 4 bases separating them. This CDR3 has 12 amino acids. Looked up from germline, CDR1 is LGHDT and CDR2 is YNNKEL (reference sequence). The CDR3 here is CASSQATYGYTF. As DNA, the CDR3 is TGTGCCAGCAGCCAAGCCACCTATGGCTACACCTTC.

This clonotype appeared a few times. V usage is TRBV10-3 and J usage is TRBJ1-2; TRBD1 might be the D (5 bases). Per the germline V gene, CDR1 is ENHRY and CDR2 is SYGVKD. V gave up 0 bases and J gave up 5 bases, with 10 bases separating them. There are 14 residues in the CDR3. The CDR3 sequence: CAISESGPRYGYTF. The CDR3 region has the DNA TGTGCCATCAGTGAGTCGGGGCCCCGGTATGGCTACACCTTC.

This clonotype has more than one count but fewer than ten. This chain uses TRBV7-2 with TRBJ2-1; 11 bases match TRBD2. Germline values: CDR1 SGHTA, CDR2 FQGNSA. J gave up 0 bases and V 10 bases, and 11 bases lay outside the gene matches. This CDR3 region has 17 residues. The CDR3 protein is CATRRLAGTRSYNEQFF. In nucleotides, the CDR3 is TGTGCCACCAGGAGACTAGCGGGGACCCGCTCCTACAATGAGCAGTTCTTC.

This clonotype was observed a handful of times. The chain joins TRBV7-3 to TRBJ1-2; unclear D gene. CDR3 length equals 15 residues. V dropped 5 bases and J dropped 2 bases, with 15 bases sitting between them. Germline lookup yields CDR1 SGHTA and CDR2 FQGTGA. In nucleotides, the CDR3 is TGTGCCAGCAGCCTCCGGGGAGGGCCCAACTATGGCTACACCTTC. This encodes CASSLRGGPNYGYTF. Variable domain in full (rest from reference TRBV7-3 and TRBJ1-2): GAGVSQTPSNKVTEKGKYVELRCDPISGHTALYWYRQSLGQGPEFLIYFQGTGAADDSGLPNDRFFAVRPEGSVSTLKIQRTERGDSAVYLCASSLRGGPNYGYTFGSGTRLTVV.

The sample holds a few counts of this clonotype. The CDR3 DNA reads TGTGCCACCTCCTCCGGGGCAGGACTATTTCGGTATGGCTACACCTTC. Its translation: CATSSGAGLFRYGYTF. This chain links TRBV24-1 with TRBJ1-2, with a possible D match to TRBD1 (5 bases). This CDR3 contains 16 residues. CDR1 KGHDR and CDR2 SFDVKD come from the germline V gene. V dropped 9 bases and J dropped 5 bases, with 24 bases sitting between them.

This clonotype appeared a single time. The chain recombines TRBV2 with TRBJ1-2; D is unclear. The CDR3 covers 12 residues. Germline V lookup: CDR1 SNHLY, CDR2 FYNNEI. V was clipped by 8 bases and J by 8 bases, with 15 bases between them. CDR3 DNA: TGTGCCAGCTTAACGGTGGTGGACGGCTACACCTTC. This encodes CASLTVVDGYTF.

This clonotype was observed a few times. The J gene is TRBJ2-2, the V gene TRBV20-1; D perhaps matches TRBD1 (5 bases). CDR1 and CDR2 (germline): DFQATT, SNEGSKA (reference sequence). The length of the CDR3 is 17 residues. V dropped 3 bases and J dropped 6 bases, with 23 bases sitting between them. CDR3 sequence reads: CSASLPLTAQGAGELFF. The DNA of the CDR3 is TGCAGTGCTAGCTTACCCCTGACAGCACAAGGGGCCGGGGAGCTGTTTTTT.

This clonotype was recorded a few times. V usage is TRBV6-5 and J usage is TRBJ1-2; unclear D gene. Germline CDR1 and CDR2: MNHEY and SVGAGI. V was clipped by 10 bases and J by 6 bases, with 18 bases between them. This CDR3 comprises 13 residues. The CDR3 sequence is CATRLGRLDGYTF. The CDR3 DNA is TGTGCCACCCGCCTTGGCCGGCTGGATGGCTACACCTTC.

CDR3 sequence: CASSLSGPGSPLHF. DNA of the CDR3: TGTGCCAGCAGTTTATCGGGCCCAGGTTCACCCCTCCACTTT. V is TRBV27 and J is TRBJ1-6; D gene ambiguous. Germline loops: CDR1 MNHEY, CDR2 SMNVEV (reference sequence). With 0 bases removed from V and 9 bases from J, the gap between germline ends came to 9 bases. This CDR3 has 14 amino acids.

In its sample, this clonotype was seen many times. The gene calls are TRBV2 and TRBJ2-5, with a tentative D call TRBD2 (5 bases). V was pared by 6 bases and J by 2 bases, with 13 bases between. This CDR3 region has 14 residues. Germline CDR1 reads SNHLY; CDR2 reads FYNNEI. The chain's CDR3 is CASSRLTPQETQYF. CDR3 DNA sequence: TGTGCCAGCAGCCGACTAACACCACAAGAGACCCAGTACTTC.

This chain uses TRBV6-2 or TRBV6-3 with TRBJ1-1; unclear D gene. The length of the CDR3 is 13 residues. CDR1 is MNHEY, CDR2 SVGEGT, per germline. V dropped 0 bases and J dropped 5 bases, with 7 bases sitting between them. CDR3 sequence reads: CASSYSVGTEAFF. The CDR3, as DNA: TGTGCCAGCAGTTACTCTGTGGGGACTGAAGCTTTCTTT.